This T cell receptor beta chain appears in the sequencing data of a study of cytomegalovirus exposure and HLA in healthy donors. Overall study results and limits: TCR beta chains numbering more than 150 were designated cytomegalovirus-associated.

To note about this clone: Its antigen is currently unknown.

Produced via immunoSEQ multiplex PCR; TCRdb's table is partial and in-frame only. The repertoire holds some 140,000 clones, approximately 84% seen once, with 30% in the top ten. With 6 bases removed from V and 0 bases from J, the gap between germline ends came to 11 bases. The CDR3 totals 14 residues. CDR1 and CDR2 from the germline V gene are MNHEY and SVGAGI. The chain has TRBV6-5 and TRBJ1-2; D call uncertain. The sequenced sample consisted of PBMCs. The clonotype comes from a man aged 30 to 45 in good health and CMV-seropositive. The CDR3 is CASRPSGTNYGYTF. In nucleotides, the CDR3 is TGTGCCAGCAGACCCTCCGGGACTAACTATGGCTACACCTTC.